The rows below give T cell receptor beta chains drawn from one sample of a study of cytotoxic CD8 clonotypes in ibrutinib-treated CLL. Data came from immunoSEQ multiplex PCR; TCRdb stores just in-frame clones and leaves some out. The data contain 55,000 to 80,000 clones, 90% of them singletons. The material was PBMCs, obtained after 12 months of ibrutinib treatment. The receptor set was obtained from a human donor with chronic lymphocytic leukemia. CDR3s include the opening cysteine and the closing phenylalanine or tryptophan. Each record gives: clone size, V gene, J gene, D gene, CDR3 DNA, CDR3 protein. A D gene is named only where the DNA matches it firmly. Size tells how often a clone was seen (once, few, many) or the class of an expanded clone, and some rows leave it out.

NA	TRBV7-9	TRBJ1-1	NA	TGTGCCAGCACCTTCTTGGAGGACACTGAAGCTTTCTTT	CASTFLEDTEAFF
NA	TRBV28	TRBJ2-7	NA	TGTGCCAGCAGTTTTTTGGGAAAGTTAGACTACGAGCAGTACTTC	CASSFLGKLDYEQYF
NA	TRBV4-2	TRBJ2-1	TRBD2	TGTGCCAGCAGCCAACCCGGGACTAACAACAATGAGCAGTTCTTC	CASSQPGTNNNEQFF
NA	TRBV14	TRBJ2-7	NA	TGTGCCAGCAGCCAAGATAGGTATAGGAAGCAGTACTTC	CASSQDRYRKQYF
NA	TRBV4-1	TRBJ2-3	TRBD1	TGCGCCAGCAGCCAAAACAGGGGGCAGCAGGCAGATACGCAGTATTTT	CASSQNRGQQADTQYF
NA	TRBV5-8	TRBJ2-5	TRBD2	TGTGCCAGCAGCTTAGGGCTAGCGGACCAAGAGACCCAGTACTTC	CASSLGLADQETQYF
NA	TRBV11-2	TRBJ2-5	NA	TGTGCCAGCAGCCCATCAGGGATTTTCTCTTACTTC	CASSPSGIFSYF
NA	TRBV5-1	TRBJ2-3	TRBD1	TGCGCCAGCAGCACAGGACAGGGGGGGATCACAGATACGCAGTATTTT	CASSTGQGGITDTQYF
NA	TRBV27	TRBJ2-5	TRBD2	TGTGCCAGCAGTTCACTAGCGGGAGGGGTAGAGACCCAGTACTTC	CASSSLAGGVETQYF
NA	TRBV6-1	TRBJ1-1	NA	TGTGCCAGCAGTGAATCCAGGGCGGAAGCTTTCTTT	CASSESRAEAFF
NA	TRBV7-7	TRBJ2-5	NA	TGTGCTAGCAGCCCGGGACTGGCACAAGAGACCCAGTACTTC	CASSPGLAQETQYF
NA	TRBV28	TRBJ2-7	TRBD2	TGTGCCAGCAGTTTCTCTTGGCTAGCGGGAGATACCTACGAGCAGTACTTC	CASSFSWLAGDTYEQYF
NA	TRBV27	TRBJ2-3	TRBD2	TGTGCCAGCAGTTGGGCTAGCGGGACCACAGATACGCAGTATTTT	CASSWASGTTDTQYF
NA	TRBV19	TRBJ1-1	TRBD1	TGTGCCAGTAGTATGCGAGACAGGGCTGCTTTCTTT	CASSMRDRAAFF
NA	TRBV29-1	TRBJ1-3	NA	TGCAGCGTGAGGACAGCCTCTGGAAACACCATATATTTT	CSVRTASGNTIYF
NA	TRBV18	TRBJ2-1	TRBD2	TGTGCCAGCTCACCACGGGGTAGCGGGATATCCTACAATGAGCAGTTCTTC	CASSPRGSGISYNEQFF
NA	TRBV5-1	TRBJ1-1	TRBD1	TGCGCCAGCAGCACTGAACAGGGGACTGAAGCTTTCTTT	CASSTEQGTEAFF
once	TRBV6-5	TRBJ1-5	NA	TGTGCCAGCACTGCGGGGGGCACACAGCCCCAGCATTTT	CASTAGGTQPQHF
NA	TRBV7-8	TRBJ2-7	TRBD2	TGTGCCAGCAGCCCCCCTGCGGGAGCCGAGCAGTACTTC	CASSPPAGAEQYF
NA	TRBV7-8	TRBJ2-3	NA	TGTGCCAGCAGCCTGGCCAGGGCCAGCACAGATACGCAGTATTTT	CASSLARASTDTQYF
NA	TRBV2	TRBJ1-5	NA	TGTGCCAGCAGTGCCTCTAGGGGAGGCAATCAGCCCCAGCATTTT	CASSASRGGNQPQHF
NA	TRBV15	TRBJ1-1	NA	TGTGCCACCAGCCATATGGTTCTATCGGACACTGAAGCTTTCTTT	CATSHMVLSDTEAFF
NA	TRBV7-9	TRBJ2-7	TRBD1	TGTGCCAGCAACAGACAGGGACCCTTCGAGCAGTACTTC	CASNRQGPFEQYF
NA	TRBV6-1	TRBJ2-5	TRBD2	TGTGCCAGCCGTAGACTAGCGGGAGACGGGACCCAGTACTTC	CASRRLAGDGTQYF
NA	TRBV9	TRBJ2-7	TRBD1	TGTGCCAGCAGCGTAATGGCACAGGGGGGTTTCTACGAGCAGTACTTC	CASSVMAQGGFYEQYF
NA	TRBV5-6	TRBJ1-2	TRBD1	TGTGCCAGCAGCTTACCGACAGGGAGTGGCTACACCTTC	CASSLPTGSGYTF
NA	TRBV7-9	TRBJ2-5	NA	TGTGCCAGCAGTCTGACCCGGGACTCCCAAGAGACCCAGTACTTC	CASSLTRDSQETQYF
NA	TRBV5-1	TRBJ2-3	TRBD2	TGCGCCAGCACTACTAGCGGGAGTATTCGGACAGATACGCAGTATTTT	CASTTSGSIRTDTQYF
NA	TRBV19	TRBJ1-5	TRBD1	TGTGCCAGTCGGGACAGGGGGACGAGTCAGCCCCAGCATTTT	CASRDRGTSQPQHF
NA	TRBV18	TRBJ1-2	NA	TGTGCCAGCTCACCGCCAGGCCGCTATGGCTACACCTTC	CASSPPGRYGYTF
NA	TRBV25-1	TRBJ1-3	NA	TGTGCCAGCAGCATTCCTCAGGGCTCTGGAAACACCATATATTTT	CASSIPQGSGNTIYF
few	TRBV5-1	TRBJ2-3	NA	TGCGCCAGCAGCTCCTCTCCCGAGACAGATACGCAGTATTTT	CASSSSPETDTQYF
NA	TRBV5-1	TRBJ2-2	NA	TGCGCCAGCAGCTTGGCCAGGGGGAGGGCCGAGGACGGGGAGCTGTTTTTT	CASSLARGRAEDGELFF
NA	TRBV6-6	TRBJ2-7	TRBD1	TGTGCCAGCAGCCCCGGACAGGGGGGAGCCTACGAGCAGTACTTC	CASSPGQGGAYEQYF
NA	TRBV7-3	TRBJ2-1	TRBD2	TGTGCCAGCAGCTTAACGACTAGCGGGACCAATGAGCAGTTCTTC	CASSLTTSGTNEQFF
NA	TRBV11-3	TRBJ2-1	TRBD1	TGTGCCAGCAGCTCGACAGGGGGAGTCTACAATGAGCAGTTCTTC	CASSSTGGVYNEQFF
NA	TRBV6-5	TRBJ2-7	NA	TGTGCCAGCAGTTACTCAACAGGGACCCACGAGCAGTACTTC	CASSYSTGTHEQYF
once	TRBV9	TRBJ2-1	TRBD2	TGTGCCAGCAGCGTAGCGGGACTAGCGGGAGGCTTCTACAATGAGCAGTTCTTC	CASSVAGLAGGFYNEQFF
NA	TRBV7-2	TRBJ2-1	TRBD2	TGTGCCAGCAGCTTACAACCTGGGGGAGGGCCAATCGATGAGCAGTTCTTC	CASSLQPGGGPIDEQFF
NA	TRBV6-5	TRBJ1-1	NA	TGTGCCAGCAGTTACGGAGGGGTAGGGAACACTGAAGCTTTCTTT	CASSYGGVGNTEAFF
NA	TRBV7-2	TRBJ2-1	NA	TGTGCCAGCAGCCAACGATACAATGAGCAGTTCTTC	CASSQRYNEQFF
NA	TRBV11-3	TRBJ2-2	NA	TGTGCCAGCAGCTTGAACGGGGCCGCGAACACCGGGGAGCTGTTTTTT	CASSLNGAANTGELFF